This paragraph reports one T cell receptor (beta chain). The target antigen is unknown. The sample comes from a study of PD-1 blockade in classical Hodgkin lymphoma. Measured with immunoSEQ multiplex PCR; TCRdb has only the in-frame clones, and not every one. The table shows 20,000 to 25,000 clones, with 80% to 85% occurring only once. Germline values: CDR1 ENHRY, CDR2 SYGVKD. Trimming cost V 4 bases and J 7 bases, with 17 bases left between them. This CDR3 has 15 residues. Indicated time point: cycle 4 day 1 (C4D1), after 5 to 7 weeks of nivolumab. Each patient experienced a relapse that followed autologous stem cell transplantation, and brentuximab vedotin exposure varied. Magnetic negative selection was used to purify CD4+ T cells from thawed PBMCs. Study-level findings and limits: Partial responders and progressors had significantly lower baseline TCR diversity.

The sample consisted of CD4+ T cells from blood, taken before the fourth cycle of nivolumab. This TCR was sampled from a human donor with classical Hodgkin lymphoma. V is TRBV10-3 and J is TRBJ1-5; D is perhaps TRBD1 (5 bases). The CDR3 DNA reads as TGTGCCATCAGTGCGACCGGGGCGGGCGAGCAGCCCCAGCATTTT. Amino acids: CAISATGAGEQPQHF.